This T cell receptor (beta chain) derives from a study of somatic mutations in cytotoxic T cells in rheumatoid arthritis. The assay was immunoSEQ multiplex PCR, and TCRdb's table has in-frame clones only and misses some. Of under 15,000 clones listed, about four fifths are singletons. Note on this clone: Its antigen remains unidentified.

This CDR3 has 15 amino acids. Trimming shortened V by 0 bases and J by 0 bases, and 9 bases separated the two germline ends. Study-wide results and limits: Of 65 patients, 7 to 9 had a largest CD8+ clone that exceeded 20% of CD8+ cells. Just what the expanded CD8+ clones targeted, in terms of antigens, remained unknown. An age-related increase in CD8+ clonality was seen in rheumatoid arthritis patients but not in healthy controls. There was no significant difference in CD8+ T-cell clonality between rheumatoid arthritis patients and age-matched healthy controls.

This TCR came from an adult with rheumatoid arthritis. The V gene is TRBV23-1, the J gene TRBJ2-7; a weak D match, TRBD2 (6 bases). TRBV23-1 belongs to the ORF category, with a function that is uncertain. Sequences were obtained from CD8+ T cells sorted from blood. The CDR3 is CASSQSRRDSYEQYF. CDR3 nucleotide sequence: TGCGCCAGCAGTCAATCGAGGCGGGACTCCTACGAGCAGTACTTC.